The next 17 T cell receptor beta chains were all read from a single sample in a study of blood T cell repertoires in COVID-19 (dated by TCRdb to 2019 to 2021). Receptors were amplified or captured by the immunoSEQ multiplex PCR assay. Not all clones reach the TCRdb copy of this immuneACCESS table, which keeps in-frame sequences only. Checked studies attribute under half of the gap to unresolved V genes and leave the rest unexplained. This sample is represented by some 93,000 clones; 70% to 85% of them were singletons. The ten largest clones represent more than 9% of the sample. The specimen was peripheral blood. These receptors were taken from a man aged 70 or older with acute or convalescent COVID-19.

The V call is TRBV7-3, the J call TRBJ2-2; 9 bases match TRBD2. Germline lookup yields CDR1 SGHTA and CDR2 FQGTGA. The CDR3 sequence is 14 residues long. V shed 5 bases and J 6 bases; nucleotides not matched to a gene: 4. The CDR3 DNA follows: TGTGCCAGCAGCATGGGACTAGCCGCCGGGGAGCTGTTTTTT. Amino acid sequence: CASSMGLAAGELFF. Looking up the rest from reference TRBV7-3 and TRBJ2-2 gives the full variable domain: GAGVSQTPSNKVTEKGKYVELRCDPISGHTALYWYRQSLGQGPEFLIYFQGTGAADDSGLPNDRFFAVRPEGSVSTLKIQRTERGDSAVYLCASSMGLAAGELFFGEGSRLTVL.

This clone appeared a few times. CDR3 protein: CASSERGFNQPQHF. In nucleotides, the CDR3 is TGTGCCAGCAGTGAACGCGGCTTCAATCAGCCCCAGCATTTT. The rearrangement joins TRBV25-1 to TRBJ1-5; D ambiguous. Per germline, CDR1 MGHDK and CDR2 SYGVNS. CDR3 length: 14 amino acids. Trimming shortened V by 2 bases and J by 3 bases, and 8 bases separated the two germline ends.

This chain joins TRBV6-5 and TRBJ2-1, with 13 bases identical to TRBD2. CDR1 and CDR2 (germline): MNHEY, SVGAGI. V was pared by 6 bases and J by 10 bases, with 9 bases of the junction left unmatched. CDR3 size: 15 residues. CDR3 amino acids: CASSPGTSGVTEQFF. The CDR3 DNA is TGTGCCAGCAGCCCCGGGACTAGCGGGGTAACCGAGCAGTTCTTC.

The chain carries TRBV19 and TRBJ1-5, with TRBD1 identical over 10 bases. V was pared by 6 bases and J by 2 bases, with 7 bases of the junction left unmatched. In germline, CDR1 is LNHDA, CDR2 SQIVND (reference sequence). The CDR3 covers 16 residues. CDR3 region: CASRNPGTGGNQPQHF. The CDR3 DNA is TGTGCCAGTAGGAACCCCGGGACAGGGGGCAATCAGCCCCAGCATTTT.

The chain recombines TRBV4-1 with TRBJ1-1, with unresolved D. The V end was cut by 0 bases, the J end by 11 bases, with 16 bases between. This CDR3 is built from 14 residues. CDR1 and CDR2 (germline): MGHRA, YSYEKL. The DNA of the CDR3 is TGCGCCAGCAGCCAAGAGGGTAGAGGGAGGGTGGCTTTCTTT. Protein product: CASSQEGRGRVAFF.

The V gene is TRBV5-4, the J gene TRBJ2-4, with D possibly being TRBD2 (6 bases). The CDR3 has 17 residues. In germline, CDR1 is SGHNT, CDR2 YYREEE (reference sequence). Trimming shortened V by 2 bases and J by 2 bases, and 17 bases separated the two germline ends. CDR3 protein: CASSFFEGSGPKNIQYF. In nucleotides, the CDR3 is TGTGCCAGCAGCTTCTTCGAGGGTAGCGGACCCAAAAACATTCAGTACTTC.

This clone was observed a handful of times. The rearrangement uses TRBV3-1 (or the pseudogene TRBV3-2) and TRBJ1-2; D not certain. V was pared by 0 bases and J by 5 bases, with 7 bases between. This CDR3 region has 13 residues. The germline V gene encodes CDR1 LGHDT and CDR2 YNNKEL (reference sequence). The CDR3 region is CASSQESAYGYTF. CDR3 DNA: TGTGCCAGCAGCCAAGAATCAGCGTATGGCTACACCTTC.

This CDR3 reads CASSLGRDQPQHF. The CDR3 region has the DNA TGTGCCAGCAGCCTCGGCAGGGATCAGCCCCAGCATTTT. This chain connects TRBV11-2 to TRBJ1-5, with a possible D match to TRBD1 (5 bases). Germline values: CDR1 SGHAT, CDR2 FQNNGV. The CDR3 covers 13 residues. Trimming left V 5 bases short and J 5 bases short, with 10 bases between. Based on the CDR3 plus reference TRBV11-2 and TRBJ1-5, the full variable domain is EAGVAQSPRYKIIEKRQSVAFWCNPISGHATLYWYQQILGQGPKLLIQFQNNGVVDDSQLPKDRFSAERLKGVDSTLKIQPAKLEDSAVYLCASSLGRDQPQHFGDGTRLSIL.

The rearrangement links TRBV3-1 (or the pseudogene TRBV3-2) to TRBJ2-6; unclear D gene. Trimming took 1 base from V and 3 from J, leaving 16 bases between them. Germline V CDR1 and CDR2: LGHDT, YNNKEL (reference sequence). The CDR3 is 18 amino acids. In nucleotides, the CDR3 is TGTGCCAGCAGCCAAGTGTCCGGGTTGGAGAGTGGGGCCAACGTCCTGACTTTC. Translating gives CASSQVSGLESGANVLTF.

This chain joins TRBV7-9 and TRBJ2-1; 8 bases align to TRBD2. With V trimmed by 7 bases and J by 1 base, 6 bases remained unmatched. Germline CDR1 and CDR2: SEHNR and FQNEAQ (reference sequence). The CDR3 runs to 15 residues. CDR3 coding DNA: TGTGCCAGCACCATTAGCGGGGAGTCCTACAATGAGCAGTTCTTC. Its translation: CASTISGESYNEQFF.

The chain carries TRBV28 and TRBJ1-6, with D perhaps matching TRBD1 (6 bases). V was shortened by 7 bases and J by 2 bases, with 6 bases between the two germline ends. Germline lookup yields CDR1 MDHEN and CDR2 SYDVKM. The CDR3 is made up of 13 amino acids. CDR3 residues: CASKGAYNSPLHF. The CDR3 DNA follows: TGTGCCAGCAAGGGGGCCTATAATTCACCCCTCCACTTT.

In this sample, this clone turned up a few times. CDR3 amino acids: CASSQVGGNTGELFF. In nucleotides, the CDR3 is TGTGCCAGCAGCCAAGTAGGAGGGAACACCGGGGAGCTGTTTTTT. The chain links TRBV14 to TRBJ2-2, with TRBD2 as a possible D gene (5 bases). V was pared by 1 base and J by 1 base, with 7 bases between. This CDR3 is built from 15 residues. CDR1 and CDR2 from the germline V gene are SGHDN and FVKESK.

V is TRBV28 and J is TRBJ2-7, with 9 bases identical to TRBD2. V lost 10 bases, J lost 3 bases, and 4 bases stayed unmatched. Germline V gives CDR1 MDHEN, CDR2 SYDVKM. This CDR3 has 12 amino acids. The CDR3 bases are TGTGCCACGTTGCGGGAGGGCTACGAGCAGTACTTC. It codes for CATLREGYEQYF.

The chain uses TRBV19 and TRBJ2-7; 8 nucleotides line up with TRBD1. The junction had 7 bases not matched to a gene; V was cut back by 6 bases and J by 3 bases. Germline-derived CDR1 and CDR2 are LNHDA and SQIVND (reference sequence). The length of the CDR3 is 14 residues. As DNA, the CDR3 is TGTGCCAGTAGGGCGGCACAGGGGGTCTACGAGCAGTACTTC. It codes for CASRAAQGVYEQYF. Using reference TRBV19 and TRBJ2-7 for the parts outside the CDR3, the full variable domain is DGGITQSPKYLFRKEGQNVTLSCEQNLNHDAMYWYRQDPGQGLRLIYYSQIVNDFQKGDIAEGYSVSREKKESFPLTVTSAQKNPTAFYLCASRAAQGVYEQYFGPGTRLTVT.

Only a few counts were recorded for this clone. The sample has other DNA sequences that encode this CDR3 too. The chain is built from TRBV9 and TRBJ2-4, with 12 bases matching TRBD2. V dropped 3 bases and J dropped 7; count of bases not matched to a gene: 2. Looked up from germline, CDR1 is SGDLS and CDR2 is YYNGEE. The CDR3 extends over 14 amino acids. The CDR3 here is CASSATSGGNIQYF. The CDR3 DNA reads TGTGCCAGCAGCGCAACTAGCGGGGGGAACATTCAGTACTTC.

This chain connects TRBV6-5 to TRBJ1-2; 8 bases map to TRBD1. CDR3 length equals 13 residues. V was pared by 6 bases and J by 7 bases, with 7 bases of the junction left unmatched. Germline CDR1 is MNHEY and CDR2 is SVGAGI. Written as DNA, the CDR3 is TGTGCCAGCAGACGAGACAGGGGTGGTGGCTACACCTTC. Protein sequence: CASRRDRGGGYTF.

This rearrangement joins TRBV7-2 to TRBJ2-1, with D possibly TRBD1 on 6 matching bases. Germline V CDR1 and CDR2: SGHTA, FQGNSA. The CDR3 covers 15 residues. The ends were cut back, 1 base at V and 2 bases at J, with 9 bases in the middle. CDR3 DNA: TGTGCCAGCAGCTTAGACGAGGGGGCCTACAATGAGCAGTTCTTC. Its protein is CASSLDEGAYNEQFF.